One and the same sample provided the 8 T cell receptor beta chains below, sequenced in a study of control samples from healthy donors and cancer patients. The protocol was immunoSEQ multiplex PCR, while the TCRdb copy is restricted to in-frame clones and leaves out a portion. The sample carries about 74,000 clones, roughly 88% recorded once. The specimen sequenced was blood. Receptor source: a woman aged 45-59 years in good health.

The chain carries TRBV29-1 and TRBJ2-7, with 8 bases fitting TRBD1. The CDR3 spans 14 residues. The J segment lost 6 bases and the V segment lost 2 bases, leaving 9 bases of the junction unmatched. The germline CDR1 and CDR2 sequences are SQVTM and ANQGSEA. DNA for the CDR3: TGCAGCGTTGAACCAGGACAGGGTGGTAGCGAGCAGTACTTC. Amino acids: CSVEPGQGGSEQYF.

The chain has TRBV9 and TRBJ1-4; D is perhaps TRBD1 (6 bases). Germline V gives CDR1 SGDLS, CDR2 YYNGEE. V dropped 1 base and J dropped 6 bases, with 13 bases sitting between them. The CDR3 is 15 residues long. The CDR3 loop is CASSVKGGSYEKLFF. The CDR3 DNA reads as TGTGCCAGCAGCGTAAAGGGGGGCTCGTATGAAAAACTGTTTTTT.

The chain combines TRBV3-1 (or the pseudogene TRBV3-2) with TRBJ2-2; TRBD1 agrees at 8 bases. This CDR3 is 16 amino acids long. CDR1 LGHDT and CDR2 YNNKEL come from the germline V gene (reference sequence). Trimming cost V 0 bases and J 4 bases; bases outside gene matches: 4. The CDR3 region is CASSQEATGGTGELFF. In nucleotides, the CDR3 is TGTGCCAGCAGCCAAGAGGCCACAGGGGGCACCGGGGAGCTGTTTTTT.

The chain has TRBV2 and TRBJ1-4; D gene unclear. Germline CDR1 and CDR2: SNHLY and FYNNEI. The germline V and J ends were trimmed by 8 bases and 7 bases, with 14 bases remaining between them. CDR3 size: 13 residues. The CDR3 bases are TGTGCCAGCCGACTGGGTCCGGCTGAAAAACTGTTTTTT. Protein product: CASRLGPAEKLFF. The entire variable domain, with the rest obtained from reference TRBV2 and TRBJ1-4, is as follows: EPEVTQTPSHQVTQMGQEVILRCVPISNHLYFYWYRQILGQKVEFLVSFYNNEISEKSEIFDDQFSVERPDGSNFTLKIRSTKLEDSAMYFCASRLGPAEKLFFGSGTQLSVL.

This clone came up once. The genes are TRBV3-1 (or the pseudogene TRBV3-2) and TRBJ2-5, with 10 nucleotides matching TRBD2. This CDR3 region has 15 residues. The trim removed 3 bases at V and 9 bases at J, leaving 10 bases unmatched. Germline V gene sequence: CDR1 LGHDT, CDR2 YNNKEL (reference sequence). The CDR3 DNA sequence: TGTGCCAGCAGCCAGGAGCGGGGGGGCCTGTCGGCCCAGTACTTC. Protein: CASSQERGGLSAQYF.

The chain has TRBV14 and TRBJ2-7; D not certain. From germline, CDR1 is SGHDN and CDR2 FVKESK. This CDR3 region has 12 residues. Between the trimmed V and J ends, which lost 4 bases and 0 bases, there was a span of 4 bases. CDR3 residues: CASSRSSYEQYF. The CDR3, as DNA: TGTGCCAGCAGCCGAAGCTCCTACGAGCAGTACTTC. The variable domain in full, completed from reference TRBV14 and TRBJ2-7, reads EAGVTQFPSHSVIEKGQTVTLRCDPISGHDNLYWYRRVMGKEIKFLLHFVKESKQDESGMPNNRFLAERTGGTYSTLKVQPAELEDSGVYFCASSRSSYEQYFGPGTRLTVT.

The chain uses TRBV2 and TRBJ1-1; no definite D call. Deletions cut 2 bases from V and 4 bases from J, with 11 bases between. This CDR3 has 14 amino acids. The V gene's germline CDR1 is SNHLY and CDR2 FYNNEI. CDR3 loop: CASSETLQITEAFF. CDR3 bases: TGTGCCAGCAGTGAAACGCTTCAGATCACTGAAGCTTTCTTT.

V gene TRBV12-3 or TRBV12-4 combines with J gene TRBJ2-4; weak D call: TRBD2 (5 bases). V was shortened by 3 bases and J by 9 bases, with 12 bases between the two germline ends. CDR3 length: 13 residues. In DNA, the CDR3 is TGTGCCAGCAGTTTCGCGGGTCTCTCCATTCAGTACTTC. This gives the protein CASSFAGLSIQYF.